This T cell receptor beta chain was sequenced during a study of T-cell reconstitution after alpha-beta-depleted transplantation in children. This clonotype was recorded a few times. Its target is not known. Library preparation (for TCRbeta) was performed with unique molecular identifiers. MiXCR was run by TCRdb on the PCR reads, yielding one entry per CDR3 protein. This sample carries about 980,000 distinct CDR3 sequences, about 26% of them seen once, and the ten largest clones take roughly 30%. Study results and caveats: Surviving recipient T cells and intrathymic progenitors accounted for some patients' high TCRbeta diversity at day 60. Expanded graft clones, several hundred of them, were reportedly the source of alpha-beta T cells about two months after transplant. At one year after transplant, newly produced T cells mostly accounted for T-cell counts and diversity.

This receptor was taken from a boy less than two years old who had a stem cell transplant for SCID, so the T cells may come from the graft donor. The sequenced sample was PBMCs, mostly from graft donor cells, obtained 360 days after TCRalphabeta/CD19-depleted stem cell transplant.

CDR3 sequence: CASSVSGQGNTEAFF. CDR3 nucleotides: TGTGCCAGCAGCGTATCCGGACAGGGGAACACTGAAGCTTTCTTT. This rearrangement joins TRBV9 to TRBJ1-1; 8 bases align to TRBD1. CDR1 is SGDLS and CDR2 is YYNGEE in the germline V gene. Losses at the gene ends were 1 base for V and 1 base for J; bases not matched to a gene: 3. The CDR3 extends over 15 amino acids.